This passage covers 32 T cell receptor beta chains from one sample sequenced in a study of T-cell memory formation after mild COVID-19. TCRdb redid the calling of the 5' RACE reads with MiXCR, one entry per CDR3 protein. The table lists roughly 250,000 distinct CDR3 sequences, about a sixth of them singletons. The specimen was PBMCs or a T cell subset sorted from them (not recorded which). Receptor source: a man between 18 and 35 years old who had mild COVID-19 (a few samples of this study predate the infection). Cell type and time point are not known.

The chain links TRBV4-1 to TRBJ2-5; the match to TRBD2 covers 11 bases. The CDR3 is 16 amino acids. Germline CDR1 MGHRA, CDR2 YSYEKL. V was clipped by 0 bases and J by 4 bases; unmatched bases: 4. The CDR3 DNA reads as TGCGCCAGCAGCCAAGATTTGCTAGCGGGGGGAGAGACCCAGTACTTC. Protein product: CASSQDLLAGGETQYF.

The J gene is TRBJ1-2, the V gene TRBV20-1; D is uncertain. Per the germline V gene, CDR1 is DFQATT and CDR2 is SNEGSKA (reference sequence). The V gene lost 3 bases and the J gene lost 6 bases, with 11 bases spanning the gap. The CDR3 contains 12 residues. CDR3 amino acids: CSARLGRDGYTF. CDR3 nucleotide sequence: TGCAGTGCTAGGTTGGGTCGCGATGGCTACACCTTC.

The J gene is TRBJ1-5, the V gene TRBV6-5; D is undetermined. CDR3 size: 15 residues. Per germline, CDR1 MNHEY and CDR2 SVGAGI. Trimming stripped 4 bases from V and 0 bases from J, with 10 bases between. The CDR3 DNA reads TGTGCCAGCAGTTCGGTTCCAAGTAGCAATCAGCCCCAGCATTTT. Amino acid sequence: CASSSVPSSNQPQHF.

CDR3 amino acids: CASSAPGLGPTPSYEQYV. CDR3 nucleotides: TGTGCCAGCAGTGCCCCGGGACTAGGTCCCACACCTTCCTACGAGCAGTACGTC. The rearrangement uses TRBV28 and TRBJ2-7; 8 nucleotides align to TRBD2. CDR3 length: 18 residues. The germline gives CDR1 MDHEN, CDR2 SYDVKM. V was pared by 5 bases and J by 1 base, with 16 bases of the junction left unmatched.

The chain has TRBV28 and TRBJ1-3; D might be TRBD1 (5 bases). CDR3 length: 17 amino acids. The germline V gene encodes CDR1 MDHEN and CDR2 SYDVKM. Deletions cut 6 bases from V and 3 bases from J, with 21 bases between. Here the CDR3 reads CASRPWEGLSIGNTIYF. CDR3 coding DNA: TGTGCCAGCAGACCGTGGGAGGGGCTATCAATTGGAAACACCATATATTTT.

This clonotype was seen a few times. In DNA form, the CDR3 reads TGCGCCAGCAGCCGAGCCGGGACAGGGTCGGGCACTGAAGCTTTCTTT. The encoded protein is CASSRAGTGSGTEAFF. The chain links TRBV5-1 to TRBJ1-1; 9 bases are shared with TRBD1. With V trimmed by 4 bases and J by 4 bases, 11 bases remained unmatched. This CDR3 has 16 amino acids. CDR1 SGHRS and CDR2 YFSETQ come from the germline V gene.

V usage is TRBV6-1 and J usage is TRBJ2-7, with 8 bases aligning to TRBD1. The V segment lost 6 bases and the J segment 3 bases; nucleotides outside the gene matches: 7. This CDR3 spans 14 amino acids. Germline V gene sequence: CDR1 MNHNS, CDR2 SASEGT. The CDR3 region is CASREDRARYEQYV. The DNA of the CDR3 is TGTGCCAGCAGGGAGGACAGGGCCCGCTACGAGCAGTACGTC.

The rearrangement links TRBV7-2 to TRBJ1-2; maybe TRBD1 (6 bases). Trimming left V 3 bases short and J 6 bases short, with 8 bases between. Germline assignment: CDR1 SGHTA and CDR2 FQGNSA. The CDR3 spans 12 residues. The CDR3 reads CASSLYRDGYTF. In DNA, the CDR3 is TGTGCCAGCAGCTTGTACAGGGATGGCTACACCTTC.

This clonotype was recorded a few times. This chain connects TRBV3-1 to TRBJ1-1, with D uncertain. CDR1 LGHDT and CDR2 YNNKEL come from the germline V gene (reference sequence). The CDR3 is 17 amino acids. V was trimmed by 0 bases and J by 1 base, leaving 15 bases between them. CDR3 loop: CASSQDSPLHKNTEAFF. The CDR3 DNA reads TGTGCCAGCAGCCAAGACAGTCCCCTCCATAAGAACACTGAAGCTTTCTTT.

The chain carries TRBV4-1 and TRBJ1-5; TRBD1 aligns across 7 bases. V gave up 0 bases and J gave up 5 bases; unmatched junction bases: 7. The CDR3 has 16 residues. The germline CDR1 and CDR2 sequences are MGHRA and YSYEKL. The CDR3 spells CASSQEGRGKDQPQHF. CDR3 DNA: TGCGCCAGCAGCCAAGAGGGCAGGGGGAAGGATCAGCCCCAGCATTTT.

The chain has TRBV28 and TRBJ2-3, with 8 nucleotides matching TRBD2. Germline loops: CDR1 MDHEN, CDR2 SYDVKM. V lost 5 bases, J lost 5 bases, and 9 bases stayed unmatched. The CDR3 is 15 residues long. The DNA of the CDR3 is TGTGCCAGCAGTCCATCGGGGGGGCCGGGAGATACGCAGTATTTT. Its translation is CASSPSGGPGDTQYF.

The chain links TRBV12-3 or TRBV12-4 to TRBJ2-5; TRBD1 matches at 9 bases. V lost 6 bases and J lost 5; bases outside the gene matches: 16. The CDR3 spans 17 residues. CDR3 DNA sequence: TGTGCCAGCAGCCGAAGGGGTAACAGGGGGCGCGGGGAGACCCAGTACTTC. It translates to CASSRRGNRGRGETQYF.

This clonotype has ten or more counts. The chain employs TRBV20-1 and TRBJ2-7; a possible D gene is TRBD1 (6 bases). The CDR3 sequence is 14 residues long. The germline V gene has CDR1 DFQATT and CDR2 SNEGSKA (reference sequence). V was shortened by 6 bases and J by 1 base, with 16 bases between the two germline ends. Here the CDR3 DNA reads TGCAGTGCCAAGCAAGTTAGGGGGTCCTACGAGCAGTACTTC. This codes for CSAKQVRGSYEQYF.

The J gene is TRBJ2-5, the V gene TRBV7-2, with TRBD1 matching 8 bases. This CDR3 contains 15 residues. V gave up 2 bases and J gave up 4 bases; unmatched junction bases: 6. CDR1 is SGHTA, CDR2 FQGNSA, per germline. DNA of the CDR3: TGTGCCAGCAGCTTATTGACAGGGGCTGGAGAGACCCAGTACTTC. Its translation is CASSLLTGAGETQYF.

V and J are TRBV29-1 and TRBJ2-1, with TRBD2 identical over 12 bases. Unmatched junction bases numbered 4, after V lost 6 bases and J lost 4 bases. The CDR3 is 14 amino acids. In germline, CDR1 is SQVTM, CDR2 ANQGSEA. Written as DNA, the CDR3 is TGCAGCGTCATGGGACTAGCGGGTTACAATGAGCAGTTCTTC. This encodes CSVMGLAGYNEQFF.

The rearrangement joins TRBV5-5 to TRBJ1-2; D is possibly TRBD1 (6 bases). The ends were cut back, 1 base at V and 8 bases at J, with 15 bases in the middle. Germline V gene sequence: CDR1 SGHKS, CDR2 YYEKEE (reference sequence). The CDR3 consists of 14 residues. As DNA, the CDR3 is TGTGCCAGCAGCTTGAGGGGGGCCCAGGAGGGCTACACCTTC. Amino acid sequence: CASSLRGAQEGYTF. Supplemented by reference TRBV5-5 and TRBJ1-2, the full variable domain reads DAGVTQSPTHLIKTRGQQVTLRCSPISGHKSVSWYQQVLGQGPQFIFQYYEKEERGRGNFPDRFSARQFPNYSSELNVNALLLGDSALYLCASSLRGAQEGYTFGSGTRLTVV.

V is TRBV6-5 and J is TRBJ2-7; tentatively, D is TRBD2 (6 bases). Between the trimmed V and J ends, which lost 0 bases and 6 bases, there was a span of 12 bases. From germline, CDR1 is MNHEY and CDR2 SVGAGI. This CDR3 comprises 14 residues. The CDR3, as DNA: TGTGCCAGCAGTTACTCGGGGGAGGTACGCGAGCAGTACTTC. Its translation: CASSYSGEVREQYF.

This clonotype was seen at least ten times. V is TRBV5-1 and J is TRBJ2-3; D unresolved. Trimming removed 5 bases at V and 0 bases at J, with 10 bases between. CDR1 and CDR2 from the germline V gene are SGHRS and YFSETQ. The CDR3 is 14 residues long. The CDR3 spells CASSVGDSTDTQYF. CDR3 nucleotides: TGCGCCAGCAGTGTCGGCGACAGCACAGATACGCAGTATTTT.

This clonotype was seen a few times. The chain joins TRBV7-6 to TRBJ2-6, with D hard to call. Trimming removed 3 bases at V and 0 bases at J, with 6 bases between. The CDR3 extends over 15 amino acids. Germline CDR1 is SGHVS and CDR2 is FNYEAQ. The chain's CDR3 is CASSFVSSGANVLTF. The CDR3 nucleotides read TGTGCCAGCAGCTTCGTTAGCTCTGGGGCCAACGTCCTGACTTTC.

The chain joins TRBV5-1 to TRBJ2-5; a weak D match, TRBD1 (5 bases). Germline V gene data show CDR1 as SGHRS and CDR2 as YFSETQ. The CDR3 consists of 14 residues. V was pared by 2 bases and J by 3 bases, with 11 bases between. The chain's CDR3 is CASSFRTPEETQYF. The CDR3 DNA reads TGCGCCAGCAGCTTCAGGACACCCGAAGAGACCCAGTACTTC. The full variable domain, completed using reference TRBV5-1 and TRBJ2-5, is KAGVTQTPRYLIKTRGQQVTLSCSPISGHRSVSWYQQTPGQGLQFLFEYFSETQRNKGNFPGRFSGRQFSNSRSEMNVSTLELGDSALYLCASSFRTPEETQYFGPGTRLLVL.

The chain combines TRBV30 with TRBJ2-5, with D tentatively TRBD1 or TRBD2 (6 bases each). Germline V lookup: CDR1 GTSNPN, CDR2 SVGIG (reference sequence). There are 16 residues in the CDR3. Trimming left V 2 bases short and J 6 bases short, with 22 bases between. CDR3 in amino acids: CAWSSPGDWFLKTQYF. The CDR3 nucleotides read TGTGCCTGGAGTAGCCCAGGGGACTGGTTTTTAAAGACCCAGTACTTC.

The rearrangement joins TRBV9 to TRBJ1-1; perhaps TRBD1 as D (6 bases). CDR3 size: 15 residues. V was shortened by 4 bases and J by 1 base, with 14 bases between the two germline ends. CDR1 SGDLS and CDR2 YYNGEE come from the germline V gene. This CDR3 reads CASSRTQDRNTEAFF. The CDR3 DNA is TGTGCCAGCAGCAGAACCCAGGACAGGAACACTGAAGCTTTCTTT.

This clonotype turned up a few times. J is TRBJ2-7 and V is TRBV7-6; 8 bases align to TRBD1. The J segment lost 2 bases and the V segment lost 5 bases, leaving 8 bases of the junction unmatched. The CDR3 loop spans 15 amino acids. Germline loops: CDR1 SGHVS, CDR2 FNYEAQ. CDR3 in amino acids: CASSAGRGQTYEQYF. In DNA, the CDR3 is TGTGCCAGCAGCGCAGGCAGGGGGCAGACCTACGAGCAGTACTTC.

Written as DNA, the CDR3 is TGCGCCAGCAGCCAACGACATACCTTCTCCTACGAGCAGTACTTC. Protein sequence: CASSQRHTFSYEQYF. The rearrangement links TRBV4-1 to TRBJ2-7; D is uncertain. The CDR3 consists of 15 residues. V was trimmed by 2 bases and J by 0 bases, leaving 11 bases between them. Germline V gene lookup returns CDR1 MGHRA and CDR2 YSYEKL.

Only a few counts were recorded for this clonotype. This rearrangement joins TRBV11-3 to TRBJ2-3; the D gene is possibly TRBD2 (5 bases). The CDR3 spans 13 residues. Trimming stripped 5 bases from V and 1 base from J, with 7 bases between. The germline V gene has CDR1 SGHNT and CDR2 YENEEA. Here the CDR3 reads CASSTRGTDTQYF. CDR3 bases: TGTGCCAGCAGCACGCGGGGCACAGATACGCAGTATTTT.

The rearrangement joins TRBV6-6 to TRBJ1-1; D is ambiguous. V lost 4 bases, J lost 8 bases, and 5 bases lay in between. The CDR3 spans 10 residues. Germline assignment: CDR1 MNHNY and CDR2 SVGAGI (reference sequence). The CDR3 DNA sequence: TGTGCCAGCAGTTGGCCCGAAGCTTTCTTT. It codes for CASSWPEAFF.

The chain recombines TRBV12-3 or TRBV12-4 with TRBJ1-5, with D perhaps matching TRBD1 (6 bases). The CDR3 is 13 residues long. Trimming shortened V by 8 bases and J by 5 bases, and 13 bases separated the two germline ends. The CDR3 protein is CASQGTAYQPQHF. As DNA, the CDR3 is TGTGCCAGCCAGGGGACGGCTTATCAGCCCCAGCATTTT.

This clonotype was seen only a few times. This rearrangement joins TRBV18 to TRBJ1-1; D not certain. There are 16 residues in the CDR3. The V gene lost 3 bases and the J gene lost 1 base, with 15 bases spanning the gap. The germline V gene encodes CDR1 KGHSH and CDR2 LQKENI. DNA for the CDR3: TGTGCCAGCTCACCGCAACTAAGGGTCCCGAACACTGAAGCTTTCTTT. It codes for CASSPQLRVPNTEAFF.

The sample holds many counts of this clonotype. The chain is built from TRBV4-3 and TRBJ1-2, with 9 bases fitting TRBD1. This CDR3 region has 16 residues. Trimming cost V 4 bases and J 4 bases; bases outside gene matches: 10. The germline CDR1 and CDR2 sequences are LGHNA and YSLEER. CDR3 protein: CASSRKTGGTSYGYTF. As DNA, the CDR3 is TGCGCCAGCAGCCGTAAGACAGGGGGAACCTCCTATGGCTACACCTTC.

The CDR3 loop is CASSQGREAAYEQYF. CDR3 sequence (DNA): TGCGCCAGCAGCCAAGGACGGGAAGCGGCCTACGAGCAGTACTTC. This chain connects TRBV4-1 to TRBJ2-7; D is possibly TRBD2 (5 bases). This CDR3 region has 15 residues. V lost 1 base and J 2 bases, leaving 12 bases between the germline ends. Germline assignment: CDR1 MGHRA and CDR2 YSYEKL.

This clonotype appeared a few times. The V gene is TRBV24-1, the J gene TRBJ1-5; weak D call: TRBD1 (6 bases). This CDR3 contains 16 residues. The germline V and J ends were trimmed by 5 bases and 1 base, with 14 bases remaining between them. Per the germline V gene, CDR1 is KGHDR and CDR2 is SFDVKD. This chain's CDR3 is CATSGAEGQSNQPQHF. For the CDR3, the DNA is TGTGCCACCAGTGGGGCCGAAGGACAGAGCAATCAGCCCCAGCATTTT.

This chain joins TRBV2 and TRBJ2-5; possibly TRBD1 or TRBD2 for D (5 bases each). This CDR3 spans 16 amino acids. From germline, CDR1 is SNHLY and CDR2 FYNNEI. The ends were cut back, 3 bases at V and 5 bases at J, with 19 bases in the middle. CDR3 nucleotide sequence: TGTGCCAGCAGTGAGGGACCCCCCGGGAACTACGAGACCCAGTACTTC. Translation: CASSEGPPGNYETQYF.